The clone carrying this T cell receptor beta chain was seen a few times. The data were obtained in a study of patients and donors after allogeneic stem cell transplantation. Deletions cut 5 bases from V and 2 bases from J, with 9 bases between. Germline values: CDR1 MNHEY, CDR2 SMNVEV (reference sequence). CDR3 length: 13 residues. TCRdb re-derived calls from the RT-PCR reads in MiXCR, one entry per CDR3 protein. The top ten hold around 6% of the sample, which has 900,000 to 1,000,000 distinct CDR3 sequences, roughly 17% seen once. The chain recombines TRBV27 with TRBJ1-1; no clear D gene. This TCR was recovered from a human donor who was either an allogeneic HSCT recipient or a stem cell or donor lymphocyte infusion donor (not recorded which). It is not recorded whose cells these are; they may come from a transplant donor. Sequenced sample: blood, either unsorted or a sorted T cell fraction (not recorded which). The CDR3 is CASSIGPNTEAFF. The CDR3 DNA reads TGTGCCAGCAGTATAGGACCTAACACTGAAGCTTTCTTT.